This TCR beta chain derives from a study of beta chain features in type 1 diabetes. Study-wide context: There were 107,917,701 sorted cells examined across all samples.

All of the isolated RNA was reverse transcribed, so expressed TCRB transcripts were sequenced. Some clones are missing from TCRdb's copy, which holds only in-frame ones; the method was immunoSEQ multiplex PCR. Here the sample spans about 210,000 clones, about a tenth being singletons. Trimming removed 6 bases from V and 5 bases from J; junction bases left unmatched: 9. Germline CDR1 is SNHLY and CDR2 is FYNNEI. This CDR3 is 14 amino acids long. This receptor was taken from a man younger than 35 in good health. The rearrangement uses TRBV2 and TRBJ1-1; 7 bases are shared with TRBD1. Sequenced: central memory CD4+ T cells from blood. The CDR3 loop is CASRVYEQGTEAFF. The CDR3 bases are TGTGCCAGCAGAGTTTACGAACAGGGGACTGAAGCTTTCTTT.